A single sample gave rise to the 16 T cell receptor beta chains below, sequenced in a study of T cell responses to AZD1222 COVID-19 vaccine. Assay used: immunoSEQ multiplex PCR; TCRdb lists only in-frame clones, some missing. The sample includes around 190,000 clones, roughly 90% of them seen just once. The specimen comprised peripheral blood, sampled 28 days after the second AZD1222 dose. The receptor set was obtained from an adult who received the AZD1222 COVID-19 vaccine.

This chain uses TRBV12-3 or TRBV12-4 with TRBJ1-2; TRBD1 matches at 8 bases. Trimming at V came to 8 bases and at J to 8 bases, leaving 10 bases not matched to a gene. The CDR3 runs to 13 residues. The CDR3 sequence: CASRTGWTSGYTF. The CDR3 coding sequence is TGTGCCAGCCGGACAGGGTGGACGTCGGGCTACACCTTC.

The chain carries TRBV19 and TRBJ1-2; D unresolved. The CDR3 loop spans 14 amino acids. Trimming took 4 bases from V and 0 from J, leaving 9 bases between them. Germline V gene sequence: CDR1 LNHDA, CDR2 SQIVND (reference sequence). The CDR3 nucleotides read TGTGCCAGTAGTAACGCAGGAGCTAACTATGGCTACACCTTC. Protein sequence: CASSNAGANYGYTF.

The chain has TRBV6-5 and TRBJ1-2; no clear D gene. The CDR3 is made up of 12 amino acids. In germline, CDR1 is MNHEY, CDR2 SVGAGI. V dropped 8 bases and J dropped 2 bases, with 9 bases sitting between them. The CDR3 bases are TGTGCCAGCTCCAATGCCAACTATGGCTACACCTTC. It codes for CASSNANYGYTF.

The genes are TRBV6-2 or TRBV6-3 and TRBJ2-7; 11 nucleotides line up with TRBD1. The junction had 2 bases not matched to a gene; V was cut back by 5 bases and J by 5 bases. Germline CDR1 reads MNHEY; CDR2 reads SVGEGT. The CDR3 has 13 residues. CDR3 bases: TGTGCCAGCAGTGGACAGGGGGCACACGAGCAGTACTTC. It yields the protein CASSGQGAHEQYF.

The chain links TRBV4-3 to TRBJ1-4; D is possibly TRBD1 (5 bases). This CDR3 has 17 residues. The germline V gene has CDR1 LGHNA and CDR2 YSLEER. V dropped 1 base and J dropped 0 bases, with 12 bases sitting between them. This chain's CDR3 is CASSQVTVSSTNEKLFF. The CDR3 coding sequence is TGCGCCAGCAGCCAAGTGACAGTCTCCTCAACTAATGAAAAACTGTTTTTT.

V gene TRBV5-4 combines with J gene TRBJ2-7; 13 bases agree with TRBD2. CDR3 length: 15 amino acids. Germline assignment: CDR1 SGHNT and CDR2 YYREEE (reference sequence). V lost 4 bases, J lost 3 bases, and 4 bases stayed unmatched. The CDR3 DNA sequence: TGTGCCAGCAGCCGAGGGACTAGCGGGGTCTACGAGCAGTACTTC. Translated, it gives CASSRGTSGVYEQYF. The full variable domain, in which reference TRBV5-4 and TRBJ2-7 provide the parts outside the CDR3, is ETGVTQSPTHLIKTRGQQVTLRCSSQSGHNTVSWYQQALGQGPQFIFQYYREEENGRGNFPPRFSGLQFPNYSSELNVNALELDDSALYLCASSRGTSGVYEQYFGPGTRLTVT.

In DNA form, the CDR3 reads TGTGCCAGCCGGCTAGGGGAGACCCAGTACTTC. Encoded protein: CASRLGETQYF. The chain uses TRBV2 and TRBJ2-5; D gene unclear. V was pared by 8 bases and J by 5 bases, with 9 bases between. The CDR3 length is 11 residues. Germline V gene sequence: CDR1 SNHLY, CDR2 FYNNEI.

The rearrangement joins TRBV9 to TRBJ1-5; perhaps TRBD1 as D (5 bases). The CDR3 runs to 15 residues. V was clipped by 4 bases and J by 0 bases, with 11 bases between them. The germline gives CDR1 SGDLS, CDR2 YYNGEE. The CDR3 nucleotides read TGTGCCAGCAGCCCCGGGGCTTTTAGCAATCAGCCCCAGCATTTT. It is translated as CASSPGAFSNQPQHF. The full variable domain, with the rest looked up from reference TRBV9 and TRBJ1-5, is DSGVTQTPKHLITATGQRVTLRCSPRSGDLSVYWYQQSLDQGLQFLIQYYNGEERAKGNILERFSAQQFPDLHSELNLSSLELGDSALYFCASSPGAFSNQPQHFGDGTRLSIL.

This chain connects TRBV7-2 to TRBJ2-3; the match to TRBD2 covers 12 bases. This CDR3 region has 15 residues. V trimming: 3 bases; J trimming: 5 bases; junction bases outside the gene matches: 3. Per germline, CDR1 SGHTA and CDR2 FQGNSA. CDR3 protein: CASSFGLAGLDTQYF. The CDR3 DNA reads as TGTGCCAGCAGCTTCGGACTAGCGGGGTTAGATACGCAGTATTTT. Supplemented by reference TRBV7-2 and TRBJ2-3, the full variable domain reads GAGVSQSPSNKVTEKGKDVELRCDPISGHTALYWYRQSLGQGLEFLIYFQGNSAPDKSGLPSDRFSAERTGGSVSTLTIQRTQQEDSAVYLCASSFGLAGLDTQYFGPGTRLTVL.

This rearrangement joins TRBV7-3 to TRBJ2-3; D perhaps matches TRBD1 (5 bases). This CDR3 has 14 residues. V gave up 4 bases and J gave up 4 bases, with 12 bases separating them. Germline values: CDR1 SGHTA, CDR2 FQGTGA. CDR3 nucleotide sequence: TGTGCCAGCAGCTCATTAGGGGAAGCAGATACGCAGTATTTT. Residues: CASSSLGEADTQYF.

The chain links TRBV25-1 to TRBJ1-5; the D is unclear. Germline CDR1 and CDR2: MGHDK and SYGVNS. The V gene lost 4 bases and the J gene lost 1 base, with 11 bases spanning the gap. The CDR3 consists of 15 residues. The CDR3 DNA follows: TGTGCCAGCAGTGTCTCGGAGGGAAGCAATCAGCCCCAGCATTTT. This codes for CASSVSEGSNQPQHF. The full variable domain, with the rest looked up from reference TRBV25-1 and TRBJ1-5, is EADIYQTPRYLVIGTGKKITLECSQTMGHDKMYWYQQDPGMELHLIHYSYGVNSTEKGDLSSESTVSRIRTEHFPLTLESARPSHTSQYLCASSVSEGSNQPQHFGDGTRLSIL.

V is TRBV6-1 and J is TRBJ2-5; 14 nucleotides agree with TRBD2. Per germline, CDR1 MNHNS and CDR2 SASEGT. This CDR3 region has 17 residues. The V and J ends lost 3 bases and 5 bases, in that order; junction bases with no gene match: 8. The CDR3 is CASSETSGRAVYETQYF. CDR3 DNA sequence: TGTGCCAGCAGTGAGACTAGCGGGAGGGCCGTGTATGAGACCCAGTACTTC.

This chain links TRBV2 with TRBJ1-5, with D tentatively TRBD1 (5 bases). The V gene's germline CDR1 is SNHLY and CDR2 FYNNEI. The V end was cut by 6 bases, the J end by 7 bases, with 22 bases between. CDR3 size: 16 residues. The CDR3 region has the DNA TGTGCCAGCAGCCCTCTCAGTGGCAGGGTCGGGCAGCCCCAGCATTTT. It encodes CASSPLSGRVGQPQHF.

This chain uses TRBV19 with TRBJ2-2, with TRBD1 matching 12 bases. The germline CDR1 and CDR2 sequences are LNHDA and SQIVND (reference sequence). The CDR3 totals 16 residues. V trimming: 5 bases; J trimming: 4 bases; junction bases outside the gene matches: 5. CDR3 in DNA: TGTGCCAGTAGTGGGGGACAGGGGGCGGGCACCGGGGAGCTGTTTTTT. Translation: CASSGGQGAGTGELFF.

CDR3 residues: CASSSGPIYNSPLHF. In DNA form, the CDR3 reads TGTGCCAGCAGCTCGGGCCCCATCTATAATTCACCCCTCCACTTT. The V call is TRBV7-9, the J call TRBJ1-6; D call uncertain. Trimming cost V 4 bases and J 3 bases, with 10 bases left between them. The CDR3 sequence is 15 residues long. Per the germline V gene, CDR1 is SEHNR and CDR2 is FQNEAQ (reference sequence).

In this sample, this clone turned up once. This sequence joins TRBV5-4 and TRBJ1-2; D is perhaps TRBD1 (6 bases). Trimming pared 4 bases from V and 0 bases from J, leaving 13 bases between. This CDR3 comprises 15 residues. CDR1 is SGHNT, CDR2 YYREEE, per germline (reference sequence). The CDR3 here is CASSPLEGANYGYTF. The CDR3 DNA sequence: TGTGCCAGCAGCCCCCTCGAGGGGGCTAACTATGGCTACACCTTC.